This T cell receptor (beta chain) was retrieved from a study of blood T cells in healthy people across ages. This clonotype was recorded many times. The target antigen is unknown. A junction boundary mismatches the germline segment, possibly from a read error. Samples each had at least 5.5 micrograms of total RNA extracted. PCR was performed a second time for roughly 6 to 12 cycles using a sample-barcoded 5' primer and a J-beta primer mix. Every cDNA was tagged by a template-switch adaptor with 12 random nucleotides. TCRdb ran MiXCR on the 5' RACE reads and lists one entry per CDR3 protein. The sample includes 1.4 million to 1.5 million distinct CDR3 sequences, 42% of them seen just once. This CDR3 comprises 11 residues. Germline-derived CDR1 and CDR2 are SGHRS and YFSETQ. Study outcomes and limitations: Naive CD4+ cells and diversity were both higher in long-lived donors than in aged donors. In these data, TCR beta diversity tracked strongly with naive T cell percentage.

The receptor comes from a woman between 18 and 29 years old in good health. Input material: blood. This chain connects TRBV5-1 to TRBJ2-1; D gene unclear. The CDR3 sequence: CASSLYGEQFF. The CDR3 DNA sequence: TGTGCCAGCAGTTTATACGGTGAGCAGTTCTTC.